This passage covers 26 T cell receptor beta chains from one sample sequenced in a study of vaccination and CD4 T cells after COVID-19 (dated 2022 in TCRdb). This specimen's treatment or condition label, interpreted: approximately nine-day PBMC culture with coronavirus spike peptide pools or control peptides (ViraFEST assay). Their recognized antigens are unknown. The library was made by PCR. The sequencer was an Illumina iSeq 100. TCR sequencing of DNA from cultured CD4+ T cells used the Oncomine TCR Beta short-read assay at the Johns Hopkins FTIC core. TCRdb reprocessed the public reads (quality trimming at Q25 with fastp, clone calling with MiXCR) and kept in-frame beta chains. Entries that share a CDR3 protein sequence are merged under the most common genes and DNA. This sample gives under 20,000 distinct CDR3 sequences in total; 50% to 55% of them show up just once. The biggest ten clones account for 10% to 15% of the sample.

The sequenced sample consisted of CD4+ T cells from blood, cultured in vitro. The receptor source for this set is a human donor who had recovered from COVID-19.

The chain employs TRBV20-1 and TRBJ2-3; a possible D gene is TRBD2 (6 bases). Germline CDR1 is DFQATT and CDR2 is SNEGSKA (reference sequence). Trimming removed 1 base at V and 0 bases at J, with 11 bases between. This CDR3 comprises 15 residues. This chain's CDR3 is CSARVPGTSTDTQYF. The CDR3 nucleotides read TGCAGTGCTAGAGTCCCGGGGACTAGCACAGATACGCAGTATTTT.

This chain joins TRBV7-2 and TRBJ2-3, with 7 bases that match TRBD1. The CDR3 is made up of 17 amino acids. Germline values: CDR1 SGHTA, CDR2 FQGNSA. After removal of 5 bases from V and 0 bases from J, the junction contained 11 bases not matched to a gene. CDR3 sequence (DNA): TGTGCCAGCAGCCCTAAGAGGGGGCCTTCTAGCACAGATACGCAGTATTTT. Protein: CASSPKRGPSSTDTQYF. The variable domain in full, completed from reference TRBV7-2 and TRBJ2-3, reads GAGVSQSPSNKVTEKGKDVELRCDPISGHTALYWYRQSLGQGLEFLIYFQGNSAPDKSGLPSDRFSAERTGGSVSTLTIQRTQQEDSAVYLCASSPKRGPSSTDTQYFGPGTRLTVL.

This chain connects TRBV20-1 to TRBJ1-6; 10 nucleotides line up with TRBD1. V trimming: 3 bases; J trimming: 7 bases; junction bases outside the gene matches: 6. The CDR3 has 15 residues. Germline V gives CDR1 DFQATT, CDR2 SNEGSKA (reference sequence). CDR3 region: CSARWGTGDNSPLHF. The CDR3 DNA reads as TGCAGTGCTAGGTGGGGGACAGGGGACAATTCACCCCTCCACTTT.

This clonotype was observed once. This rearrangement joins TRBV12-3 or TRBV12-4 to TRBJ1-2, with TRBD1 as a possible D gene (5 bases). The V and J ends lost 3 bases and 8 bases respectively, with 13 bases between them. The CDR3 covers 13 residues. The CDR3 reads CASSLGQGGGYTF. DNA of the CDR3: TGTGCCAGCAGTTTGGGTCAGGGTGGGGGCTACACCTTC.

This clonotype was found once. The chain has TRBV19 and TRBJ1-4; unclear D gene. The CDR3 loop spans 14 amino acids. Germline CDR1 is LNHDA and CDR2 is SQIVND (reference sequence). V was shortened by 3 bases and J by 4 bases, with 9 bases between the two germline ends. DNA for the CDR3: TGTGCCAGTAGTATTGGAGAAAGTAATGAAAAACTGTTTTTT. Its protein product is CASSIGESNEKLFF.

The chain is built from TRBV12-3 or TRBV12-4 and TRBJ2-2, with D possibly matching TRBD1 (6 bases). V dropped 5 bases and J dropped 4 bases, with 20 bases sitting between them. The length of the CDR3 is 17 residues. The CDR3 here is CASSPRSGTKVTGELFF. The CDR3 coding sequence is TGTGCCAGCAGTCCCCGATCCGGGACAAAGGTCACCGGGGAGCTGTTTTTT.

The chain joins TRBV29-1 to TRBJ2-3; D ambiguous. This CDR3 region has 13 residues. V lost 4 bases to trimming and J lost 1 base, with 9 bases between them. Germline loops: CDR1 SQVTM, CDR2 ANQGSEA. CDR3 bases: TGCAGCGTTGCCGAGGCGGGCACAGATACGCAGTATTTT. Translated, it gives CSVAEAGTDTQYF.

This clonotype was seen a few times. The chain joins TRBV27 to TRBJ2-1; 7 bases align to TRBD1. The CDR3 totals 14 residues. Germline CDR1 MNHEY, CDR2 SMNVEV (reference sequence). J lost 3 bases, V lost 3 bases, and 2 bases had no gene match. The DNA for the CDR3 is TGTGCCAGCAGTTTGGGGACAGTCTACAATGAGCAGTTCTTC. Its protein is CASSLGTVYNEQFF.

By sample fraction, this clonotype is medium-sized. This rearrangement joins TRBV20-1 to TRBJ1-5; 8 bases agree with TRBD1. Germline V lookup: CDR1 DFQATT, CDR2 SNEGSKA (reference sequence). The CDR3 covers 15 residues. V was pared by 3 bases and J by 2 bases, with 6 bases of the junction left unmatched. For the CDR3, the DNA is TGCAGTGCTAGCCCTGAACAGGGGGGCAATCAGCCCCAGCATTTT. Encoded protein: CSASPEQGGNQPQHF.

The chain uses TRBV6-2 or TRBV6-3 and TRBJ1-5; TRBD1 matches 7 bases. Germline trimming cut 6 bases from V and 0 bases from J; bases unmatched to any gene: 8. CDR1 MNHEY and CDR2 SVGEGT come from the germline V gene. The CDR3 runs 16 residues. Written as DNA, the CDR3 is TGTGCCAGCAGCACGGACAGGAAGTATAGCAATCAGCCCCAGCATTTT. This sequence encodes CASSTDRKYSNQPQHF.

This chain uses TRBV6-1 with TRBJ1-2; a weak D match, TRBD1 (5 bases). Germline values: CDR1 MNHNS, CDR2 SASEGT. The CDR3 length is 21 residues. V lost 2 bases and J lost 0, with 28 bases in between. The CDR3 is CASSESKGQGTHTAANYGYTF. The CDR3 DNA follows: TGTGCCAGCAGTGAATCGAAAGGGCAGGGCACGCACACGGCGGCTAACTATGGCTACACCTTC.

The V and J genes are TRBV20-1 and TRBJ2-1; D is unclear. Germline V CDR1 and CDR2: DFQATT, SNEGSKA (reference sequence). The CDR3 contains 15 residues. Trimming removed 6 bases at V and 0 bases at J, with 15 bases between. The CDR3 reads CSAPMGYSSYNEQFF. CDR3 DNA sequence: TGCAGTGCACCCATGGGGTACAGCTCCTACAATGAGCAGTTCTTC.

This sequence joins TRBV11-2 and TRBJ1-2; TRBD1 matches at 7 bases. From germline, CDR1 is SGHAT and CDR2 FQNNGV. CDR3 length equals 17 residues. V gave up 2 bases and J gave up 2 bases; unmatched junction bases: 11. The CDR3 region has the DNA TGTGCCAGCAGCTTAAGCTACGGACAGGCCCACAACTATGGCTACACCTTC. Protein: CASSLSYGQAHNYGYTF.

The chain couples TRBV6-2 or TRBV6-3 to TRBJ1-5, with D maybe TRBD1 (6 bases). The V gene's germline CDR1 is MNHEY and CDR2 SVGEGT. Trimming left V 4 bases short and J 5 bases short, with 18 bases between. The length of the CDR3 is 16 residues. As DNA, the CDR3 is TGTGCCAGCAGTTTACAGGGCCGGGAGTTCGATCAGCCCCAGCATTTT. Its translation: CASSLQGREFDQPQHF.

The J gene is TRBJ1-2, the V gene TRBV2, with D hard to call. Trimming removed 4 bases from V and 7 bases from J, with 16 bases in between. CDR3 length: 14 amino acids. CDR1 is SNHLY and CDR2 is FYNNEI in the germline V gene. Here the CDR3 DNA reads TGTGCCAGCAGTGTTCTTCGTGAGGTGGTTGGCTACACCTTC. It codes for CASSVLREVVGYTF.

The V gene is TRBV2, the J gene TRBJ2-7; D not certain. In germline, CDR1 is SNHLY, CDR2 FYNNEI. This CDR3 region has 15 residues. V dropped 7 bases and J dropped 0 bases, with 16 bases sitting between them. Here the CDR3 reads CASKEELLSSYEQYF. CDR3 sequence (DNA): TGTGCCAGCAAAGAGGAGCTCTTGAGCTCCTACGAGCAGTACTTC.

This clonotype has only a few counts. V and J are TRBV7-2 and TRBJ1-6; D is unclear. Germline-derived CDR1 and CDR2 are SGHTA and FQGNSA. Trimming stripped 0 bases from V and 9 bases from J, with 6 bases between. The CDR3 loop spans 13 amino acids. The CDR3 DNA is TGTGCCAGCAGCTTAGCCCTGGGTTCACCCCTCCACTTT. Translated: CASSLALGSPLHF.

The chain has TRBV6-1 and TRBJ1-6; no clear D. Between the trimmed V and J ends, which lost 0 bases and 6 bases, there was a span of 9 bases. The CDR3 loop spans 15 amino acids. The germline gives CDR1 MNHNS, CDR2 SASEGT. The CDR3 DNA reads TGTGCCAGCAGTGAAGCGAGGAAGGGTAATTCACCCCTCCACTTT. Its translation: CASSEARKGNSPLHF.

The V call is TRBV7-3, the J call TRBJ1-1; 7 bases fit TRBD1. Germline V gene sequence: CDR1 SGHTA, CDR2 FQGTGA. The J segment lost 7 bases and the V segment lost 2 bases, leaving 4 bases of the junction unmatched. This CDR3 comprises 13 residues. DNA of the CDR3: TGTGCCAGCAGCTTACAGGGGGAGGGTGAAGCTTTCTTT. As protein: CASSLQGEGEAFF.

The genes are TRBV19 and TRBJ2-4; D possibly matches TRBD1 or TRBD2 (5 bases each). V was clipped by 6 bases and J by 6 bases, with 12 bases between them. Per the germline V gene, CDR1 is LNHDA and CDR2 is SQIVND (reference sequence). CDR3 size: 13 residues. Here the CDR3 reads CASREGIRNIQYF. In DNA form, the CDR3 reads TGTGCCAGTAGAGAGGGGATTAGAAACATTCAGTACTTC.

The V gene is TRBV7-2, the J gene TRBJ2-3; possibly TRBD2 for D (5 bases). The ends were cut back, 5 bases at V and 1 base at J, with 13 bases in the middle. The CDR3 loop spans 15 amino acids. Germline V gene sequence: CDR1 SGHTA, CDR2 FQGNSA. The DNA of the CDR3 is TGTGCCAGCAGCCCTAGACTCGGGGGCACAGATACGCAGTATTTT. Its protein product is CASSPRLGGTDTQYF.

The chain has TRBV6-1 and TRBJ2-3; D unresolved. V dropped 10 bases and J dropped 6 bases, with 11 bases sitting between them. This CDR3 region has 11 residues. CDR1 and CDR2 (germline): MNHNS, SASEGT. As DNA, the CDR3 is TGTGCCACCAGGACGTTTGATACGCAGTATTTT. This translates into CATRTFDTQYF.

The gene calls are TRBV2 and TRBJ2-3, with D possibly TRBD2 on 5 matching bases. The CDR3 spans 13 residues. Germline V CDR1 and CDR2: SNHLY, FYNNEI. The V and J ends lost 8 bases and 4 bases respectively, with 13 bases between them. The CDR3 is CASAGLKADTQYF. CDR3 bases: TGTGCCAGCGCCGGACTGAAGGCAGATACGCAGTATTTT.

The chain is built from TRBV27 and TRBJ1-1, with 10 bases fitting TRBD1. CDR3 length equals 13 residues. Germline trimming cut 10 bases from V and 5 bases from J; bases unmatched to any gene: 7. CDR1 MNHEY and CDR2 SMNVEV come from the germline V gene (reference sequence). In nucleotides, the CDR3 is TGTGCCACCCGACAGGGGGCATGGACTGAAGCTTTCTTT. It specifies CATRQGAWTEAFF.

This clonotype was seen a few times. The J gene is TRBJ2-1, the V gene TRBV27, with a possible D match to TRBD1 (6 bases). This CDR3 spans 16 amino acids. The germline CDR1 and CDR2 sequences are MNHEY and SMNVEV (reference sequence). The ends were cut back, 5 bases at V and 4 bases at J, with 18 bases in the middle. This chain's CDR3 is CASSPTGTTNYNEQFF. CDR3 bases: TGTGCCAGCAGTCCTACCGGGACAACTAATTACAATGAGCAGTTCTTC.

J is TRBJ2-1 and V is TRBV29-1; 7 bases match TRBD2. After removal of 7 bases from V and 10 bases from J, the junction contained 10 bases not matched to a gene. The CDR3 loop spans 12 amino acids. Germline loops: CDR1 SQVTM, CDR2 ANQGSEA. CDR3 sequence reads: CSGIGGSTEQFF. As DNA, the CDR3 is TGCAGCGGTATCGGCGGGAGCACAGAGCAGTTCTTC.